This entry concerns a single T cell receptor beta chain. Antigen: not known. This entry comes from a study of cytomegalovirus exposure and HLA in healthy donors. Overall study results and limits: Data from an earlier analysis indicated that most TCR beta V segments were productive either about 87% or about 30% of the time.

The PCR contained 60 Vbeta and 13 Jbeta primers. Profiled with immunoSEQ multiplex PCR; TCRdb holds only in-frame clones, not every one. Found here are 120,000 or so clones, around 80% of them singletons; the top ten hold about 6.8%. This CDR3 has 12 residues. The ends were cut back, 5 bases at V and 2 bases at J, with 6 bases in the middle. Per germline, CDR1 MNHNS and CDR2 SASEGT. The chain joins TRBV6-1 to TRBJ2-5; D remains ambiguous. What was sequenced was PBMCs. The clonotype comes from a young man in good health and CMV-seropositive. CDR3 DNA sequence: TGTGCCAGCAGTTATACTCAAGAGACCCAGTACTTC. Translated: CASSYTQETQYF.